A single sample gave rise to the 30 T cell receptor beta chains below, sequenced in a study of blood T cell repertoires in COVID-19. Produced via immunoSEQ multiplex PCR; TCRdb's table is partial and in-frame only. The table records 250,000 to 400,000 clones, under 90% of them present only once. Sample: peripheral blood. These receptor sequences come from a woman in her 30s with COVID-19, enrolled during active disease.

This clone was found once. The V call is TRBV5-8, the J call TRBJ1-1; D remains unclear. V was pared by 0 bases and J by 1 base, with 7 bases between. This CDR3 has 14 amino acids. CDR1 is SGHTS, CDR2 YDEGEE, per germline. CDR3 coding DNA: TGTGCCAGCAGCTTGGGGCTAGGGAACACTGAAGCTTTCTTT. Residues: CASSLGLGNTEAFF.

The chain carries TRBV7-2 and TRBJ2-7; no firm D call. This CDR3 is built from 15 residues. The V end was cut by 5 bases, the J end by 0 bases, with 14 bases between. The germline CDR1 and CDR2 sequences are SGHTA and FQGNSA. For the CDR3, the DNA is TGTGCCAGCAGCCTGGCTAGTCAGAGCTCCTACGAGCAGTACTTC. The encoded protein is CASSLASQSSYEQYF.

This clone was picked up one time. The V and J genes are TRBV11-2 and TRBJ2-5; D possibly corresponds to TRBD2 (6 bases). Trimming took off 2 bases at V and 6 bases at J, with 13 bases between the two ends. Germline assignment: CDR1 SGHAT and CDR2 FQNNGV. The CDR3 is made up of 14 amino acids. The CDR3 region is CASSLLGGVKTQYF. CDR3 nucleotide sequence: TGTGCCAGCAGCTTATTGGGGGGAGTGAAGACCCAGTACTTC. Full variable domain (rest looked up from reference TRBV11-2 and TRBJ2-5): EAGVAQSPRYKIIEKRQSVAFWCNPISGHATLYWYQQILGQGPKLLIQFQNNGVVDDSQLPKDRFSAERLKGVDSTLKIQPAKLEDSAVYLCASSLLGGVKTQYFGPGTRLLVL.

This chain joins TRBV7-9 and TRBJ1-2; 8 nucleotides line up with TRBD1. With V trimmed by 5 bases and J by 4 bases, 18 bases remained unmatched. This CDR3 spans 18 amino acids. Germline-derived CDR1 and CDR2 are SEHNR and FQNEAQ (reference sequence). CDR3 protein: CASSGEFSWTGFSYGYTF. DNA for the CDR3: TGTGCCAGCAGCGGAGAGTTTTCCTGGACAGGGTTCTCCTATGGCTACACCTTC.

The V call is TRBV5-1, the J call TRBJ1-1; D perhaps matches TRBD1 (6 bases). The CDR3 length is 14 residues. Trimming took off 2 bases at V and 4 bases at J, with 12 bases between the two ends. Germline CDR1 and CDR2: SGHRS and YFSETQ. Here the CDR3 DNA reads TGCGCCAGCAGCTTTTGGCAGGGGACCACTGAAGCTTTCTTT. Protein: CASSFWQGTTEAFF. Combining the CDR3 with reference TRBV5-1 and TRBJ1-1 gives the whole variable domain KAGVTQTPRYLIKTRGQQVTLSCSPISGHRSVSWYQQTPGQGLQFLFEYFSETQRNKGNFPGRFSGRQFSNSRSEMNVSTLELGDSALYLCASSFWQGTTEAFFGQGTRLTVV.

V is TRBV6-5 and J is TRBJ2-1; possibly TRBD2 for D (6 bases). V lost 5 bases to trimming and J lost 1 base, with 9 bases between them. The germline gives CDR1 MNHEY, CDR2 SVGAGI. The CDR3 length is 14 residues. The CDR3: CASSPGTSYNEQFF. Written as DNA, the CDR3 is TGTGCCAGCAGTCCCGGGACTTCCTACAATGAGCAGTTCTTC.

V is TRBV6-5 and J is TRBJ1-6; D remains ambiguous. The CDR3 totals 12 residues. The V gene lost 7 bases and the J gene lost 10 bases, with 11 bases spanning the gap. Per the germline V gene, CDR1 is MNHEY and CDR2 is SVGAGI. The CDR3 DNA is TGTGCCAGCACTTCGCGAGGGTCACCCCTCCACTTT. Translated: CASTSRGSPLHF.

The V call is TRBV2, the J call TRBJ1-4; 7 bases agree with TRBD1. CDR3 length equals 13 residues. Per germline, CDR1 SNHLY and CDR2 FYNNEI. Unmatched junction bases numbered 5, after V lost 5 bases and J lost 8 bases. CDR3 sequence (DNA): TGTGCCAGCAGTCGCGGGACAGAAGAAAAACTGTTTTTT. It translates to CASSRGTEEKLFF.

This chain uses TRBV5-1 with TRBJ2-7; TRBD2 agrees at 10 bases. V gave up 0 bases and J gave up 4 bases; unmatched junction bases: 1. Germline V gives CDR1 SGHRS, CDR2 YFSETQ. The CDR3 is 14 amino acids. The CDR3 DNA reads as TGCGCCAGCAGCTTGGCAGCGGGGGGGTACGAGCAGTACTTC. Translated, it gives CASSLAAGGYEQYF.

The rearrangement uses TRBV6-2 or TRBV6-3 and TRBJ2-3, with D possibly being TRBD1 (6 bases). With 3 bases removed from V and 0 bases from J, the gap between germline ends came to 10 bases. This CDR3 is 15 amino acids long. Germline V gene lookup returns CDR1 MNHEY and CDR2 SVGEGT. CDR3 in DNA: TGTGCCAGCAGTTATCAGGGGAAGAGCACAGATACGCAGTATTTT. It yields the protein CASSYQGKSTDTQYF.

This clone was found once. V and J are TRBV4-1 and TRBJ1-2, with a possible D match to TRBD1 (5 bases). Germline assignment: CDR1 MGHRA and CDR2 YSYEKL. The CDR3 totals 15 residues. V lost 2 bases, J lost 7 bases, and 17 bases lay in between. CDR3 region: CASSQKGAGSAGYTF. The CDR3 nucleotides are TGCGCCAGCAGCCAAAAAGGGGCAGGGTCAGCTGGCTACACCTTC.

In DNA form, the CDR3 reads TGTGCCAGCAGCCGAGGACAGGGGGCTAATCAGCCCCAGCATTTT. Translating gives CASSRGQGANQPQHF. The rearrangement links TRBV6-5 to TRBJ1-5; 11 bases align to TRBD1. This CDR3 comprises 15 residues. The trim removed 6 bases at V and 4 bases at J, leaving 5 bases unmatched. The V gene's germline CDR1 is MNHEY and CDR2 SVGAGI.

This clone was seen once. Additional DNA sequences in this sample encode the identical CDR3. The rearrangement uses TRBV3-1 (or the pseudogene TRBV3-2) and TRBJ1-2; 7 bases line up with TRBD1. This CDR3 comprises 15 residues. J lost 2 bases, V lost 1 base, and 4 bases had no gene match. From germline, CDR1 is LGHDT and CDR2 YNNKEL (reference sequence). The CDR3 protein is CASSQVGQLNYGYTF. CDR3 DNA: TGTGCCAGCAGCCAAGTGGGACAGCTCAACTATGGCTACACCTTC.

This rearrangement joins TRBV4-2 to TRBJ2-1; TRBD2 aligns across 7 bases. The trim removed 4 bases at V and 7 bases at J, leaving 13 bases unmatched. Germline lookup yields CDR1 LGHNA and CDR2 YNFKEQ. There are 16 residues in the CDR3. The chain's CDR3 is CASSLEAGEDYNEQFF. The CDR3 coding sequence is TGTGCCAGCAGCCTTGAGGCGGGAGAGGATTATAATGAGCAGTTCTTC.

V and J are TRBV6-2 or TRBV6-3 and TRBJ2-5; D unresolved. The CDR3 sequence is 13 residues long. V lost 6 bases and J lost 2, with 10 bases in between. Germline V gene sequence: CDR1 MNHEY, CDR2 SVGEGT. Written as DNA, the CDR3 is TGTGCCAGCAGCCAGACTGTTCAAGAGACCCAGTACTTC. Protein sequence: CASSQTVQETQYF.

This chain joins TRBV7-3 and TRBJ2-1; 12 bases agree with TRBD2. The CDR3 covers 16 residues. With V trimmed by 5 bases and J by 8 bases, 10 bases remained unmatched. Germline CDR1 and CDR2: SGHTA and FQGTGA. The DNA of the CDR3 is TGTGCCAGCAGCCAAAGGCGGACTAGCGGGGCCGATGAGCAGTTCTTC. Protein: CASSQRRTSGADEQFF. Based on the CDR3 plus reference TRBV7-3 and TRBJ2-1, the full variable domain is GAGVSQTPSNKVTEKGKYVELRCDPISGHTALYWYRQSLGQGPEFLIYFQGTGAADDSGLPNDRFFAVRPEGSVSTLKIQRTERGDSAVYLCASSQRRTSGADEQFFGPGTRLTVL.

The V call is TRBV29-1, the J call TRBJ2-1; unclear D gene. Germline V gene data show CDR1 as SQVTM and CDR2 as ANQGSEA. The length of the CDR3 is 13 residues. V lost 7 bases to trimming and J lost 3 bases, with 13 bases between them. The CDR3 reads CSASSLGYNEQFF. CDR3 nucleotides: TGCAGCGCCTCTTCCCTAGGCTACAATGAGCAGTTCTTC.

J is TRBJ1-1 and V is TRBV20-1; possibly TRBD1 for D (5 bases). CDR3 length: 11 residues. Per germline, CDR1 DFQATT and CDR2 SNEGSKA (reference sequence). V gave up 4 bases and J gave up 9 bases, with 12 bases separating them. CDR3 in DNA: TGCAGTGCTACTATGGGGGGTAAAGCTTTCTTT. It translates to CSATMGGKAFF.

This clone was seen once. Because the CDR3's place on the DNA is in doubt, the DNA is left out and the CDR3 is given as listed by TCRdb. The chain has TRBV21-1 and TRBJ2-7; the D segment call TRBD1 is taken from the table without a DNA check. TRBV21-1 is a recognized pseudogene. The CDR3 region is 12 residues in length, termini included. CDR3 protein: CVGQGNTYEQYF.

This clone was seen more than once but under ten times. The CDR3 bases are TGTGCCTGGAGTTACCGGGACAGGGACAATCAGCCCCAGCATTTT. It encodes CAWSYRDRDNQPQHF. V usage is TRBV30 and J usage is TRBJ1-5; 9 positions agree with TRBD1. CDR1 and CDR2 from the germline V gene are GTSNPN and SVGIG (reference sequence). CDR3 length: 15 amino acids. V dropped 2 bases and J dropped 3; count of bases not matched to a gene: 5.

V usage is TRBV30 and J usage is TRBJ1-3; D gene ambiguous. This CDR3 comprises 14 residues. Germline V gene lookup returns CDR1 GTSNPN and CDR2 SVGIG (reference sequence). Trimming removed 2 bases from V and 0 bases from J, with 8 bases in between. The CDR3 DNA is TGTGCCTGGAGTCAGAAAAGCTCTGGAAACACCATATATTTT. As protein: CAWSQKSSGNTIYF.

The genes are TRBV12-3 or TRBV12-4 and TRBJ1-1; no clear D gene. The CDR3 covers 12 residues. V was shortened by 6 bases and J by 1 base, with 6 bases between the two germline ends. CDR3 sequence (DNA): TGTGCCAGCAGCCGGGAGAACACTGAAGCTTTCTTT. Its protein is CASSRENTEAFF.

The chain joins TRBV19 to TRBJ1-1, with TRBD1 identical over 7 bases. This CDR3 spans 15 amino acids. Germline CDR1 and CDR2: LNHDA and SQIVND (reference sequence). V gave up 3 bases and J gave up 3 bases; unmatched junction bases: 7. CDR3 sequence: CASSMTGNGYTEAFF. DNA for the CDR3: TGTGCCAGTAGTATGACAGGGAACGGGTACACTGAAGCTTTCTTT. Combining the CDR3 with reference TRBV19 and TRBJ1-1 gives the whole variable domain DGGITQSPKYLFRKEGQNVTLSCEQNLNHDAMYWYRQDPGQGLRLIYYSQIVNDFQKGDIAEGYSVSREKKESFPLTVTSAQKNPTAFYLCASSMTGNGYTEAFFGQGTRLTVV.

This rearrangement joins TRBV5-1 to TRBJ2-7; D is perhaps TRBD1 (6 bases). Germline lookup yields CDR1 SGHRS and CDR2 YFSETQ. The CDR3 totals 16 residues. The V end lost 4 bases, the J end lost 3 bases, and 20 bases lay between the germline ends. The CDR3 DNA reads TGCGCCAGCAGCCCCGAGACAGGTCGGCTGTTCTACGAGCAGTACTTC. Its protein is CASSPETGRLFYEQYF.

The chain is built from TRBV4-2 and TRBJ2-2, with D perhaps TRBD1 (7 bases). Germline V gives CDR1 LGHNA, CDR2 YNFKEQ. V shed 0 bases and J shed 7 bases, with 12 bases lying between them. There are 15 residues in the CDR3. The CDR3 bases are TGTGCCAGCAGCCAAGATCCCAGGGGGGTCGGGGAGCTGTTTTTT. Translated, it gives CASSQDPRGVGELFF.

This clone was detected only once. CDR3 coding DNA: TGTGCCTGGAGTACACAGCGGGACGTTGGGCAGCCCCAGCATTTT. This gives the protein CAWSTQRDVGQPQHF. The rearrangement joins TRBV30 to TRBJ1-5; tentative D call: TRBD1 (5 bases). Germline-derived CDR1 and CDR2 are GTSNPN and SVGIG (reference sequence). Trimming pared 2 bases from V and 7 bases from J, leaving 18 bases between. The CDR3 contains 15 residues.

This chain connects TRBV5-8 to TRBJ2-1, with D hard to call. V lost 0 bases and J 7 bases, leaving 5 bases between the germline ends. CDR3 length: 12 amino acids. CDR1 and CDR2 from the germline V gene are SGHTS and YDEGEE. The CDR3 sequence is CASSLAGNEQFF. CDR3 nucleotides: TGTGCCAGCAGCTTGGCCGGGAATGAGCAGTTCTTC.

The table lists this clone with a count of one. The gene calls are TRBV30 and TRBJ2-7, with TRBD1 matching over 7 bases. The junction had 9 bases not matched to a gene; V was cut back by 2 bases and J by 5 bases. The CDR3 sequence is 14 residues long. CDR1 GTSNPN and CDR2 SVGIG come from the germline V gene (reference sequence). CDR3 region: CAWSREGASHEQYF. The DNA of the CDR3 is TGTGCCTGGAGTAGAGAGGGGGCGAGCCACGAGCAGTACTTC.

The chain links TRBV18 to TRBJ2-1, with TRBD2 matching over 13 bases. The CDR3 is made up of 16 amino acids. The V and J ends lost 6 bases and 4 bases, in that order; junction bases with no gene match: 6. Germline CDR1 KGHSH, CDR2 LQKENI. The CDR3 spells CASSRGTSGIYNEQFF. The CDR3, as DNA: TGTGCCAGCTCCCGTGGGACTAGCGGGATATACAATGAGCAGTTCTTC.

The rearrangement links TRBV19 to TRBJ2-7, with TRBD1 identical over 12 bases. Germline assignment: CDR1 LNHDA and CDR2 SQIVND (reference sequence). The J segment lost 6 bases and the V segment lost 6 bases, leaving 9 bases of the junction unmatched. This CDR3 comprises 15 residues. The CDR3 sequence: CASRGAGGQGAEQYF. DNA for the CDR3: TGTGCCAGTAGAGGGGCCGGGGGACAGGGGGCCGAGCAGTACTTC. Full variable domain (remainder filled in from reference TRBV19 and TRBJ2-7): DGGITQSPKYLFRKEGQNVTLSCEQNLNHDAMYWYRQDPGQGLRLIYYSQIVNDFQKGDIAEGYSVSREKKESFPLTVTSAQKNPTAFYLCASRGAGGQGAEQYFGPGTRLTVT.